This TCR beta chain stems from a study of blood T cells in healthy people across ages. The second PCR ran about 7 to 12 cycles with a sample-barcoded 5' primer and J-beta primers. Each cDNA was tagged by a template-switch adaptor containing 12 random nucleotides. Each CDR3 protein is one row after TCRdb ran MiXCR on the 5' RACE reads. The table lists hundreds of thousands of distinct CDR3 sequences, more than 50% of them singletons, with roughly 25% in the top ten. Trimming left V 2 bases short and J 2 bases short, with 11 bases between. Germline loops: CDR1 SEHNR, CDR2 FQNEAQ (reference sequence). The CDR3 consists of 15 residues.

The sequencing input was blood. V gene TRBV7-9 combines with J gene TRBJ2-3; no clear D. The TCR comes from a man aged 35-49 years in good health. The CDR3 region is CASSLIPKFTDTQYF. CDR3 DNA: TGTGCCAGCAGCTTAATTCCTAAGTTCACAGATACGCAGTATTTT.